This T cell receptor (beta chain) was identified during a study of regulatory T cells in long-lasting Graves disease. As to time point: newly diagnosed GD, antithyroid drugs for less than 3 months. The authors made the TCR library using RNA they extracted from PBMCs. CDR3-region Arm-PCR and iRepertoire HTBI primers produced the TCR beta libraries. TCRdb independently ran MiXCR on the multiplex PCR reads; one entry per CDR3 protein. The sample yields 350,000 to 500,000 distinct CDR3 sequences, 12% to 15% seen once. Trimming took off 6 bases at V and 5 bases at J, with 19 bases between the two ends. CDR1 is SNHLY, CDR2 FYNNEI, per germline. The CDR3 consists of 15 residues. This clonotype appeared a few times. This may come from a read error, since a much larger clone is one base off. This is likely a read error, given that the CDR3 carries no conserved phenylalanine or tryptophan at its end. The same sample was also studied in work on T cells in Graves' hyperthyroidism and ophthalmopathy.

The TCR comes from a woman between 45 and 60 years old with Graves disease. The chain links TRBV2 to TRBJ1-1; D gene unclear. The sample consisted of peripheral blood mononuclear cells (PBMCs), taken at new diagnosis, from a patient treated with antithyroid drugs. Here the CDR3 DNA reads TGTGCCAGCAGCCTACACTTCTTTACGGGAACTGAAGCTTTCCTT. This codes for CASSLHFFTGTEAFL.